These 10 T cell receptor beta chains share one sample of origin, sequenced in a study of OX40 agonist ivuxolimab in advanced cancers. Clones were sequenced by immunoSEQ multiplex PCR, and TCRdb holds only the in-frame ones, with some missing. The repertoire holds fewer than 45,000 clones, with about 88% as singletons. The sequenced sample was CD4+ or CD8+ T cells sorted from blood, obtained in a trial of the OX40 agonist ivuxolimab. The receptors were sampled from an adult with an advanced solid tumor such as melanoma, head and neck, liver or kidney cancer.

The gene calls are TRBV5-1 and TRBJ1-2; 7 bases line up with TRBD1. Germline CDR1 reads SGHRS; CDR2 reads YFSETQ. The CDR3 spans 16 residues. V lost 3 bases to trimming and J lost 6 bases; unmatched junction nucleotides: 14. CDR3 protein: CASSWYSQGDSNGYTF. For the CDR3, the DNA is TGCGCCAGCAGCTGGTACTCTCAGGGGGACAGTAATGGCTACACCTTC.

The chain couples TRBV30 to TRBJ2-3; perhaps TRBD1 as D (6 bases). CDR3 length: 13 amino acids. Deletions cut 2 bases from V and 0 bases from J, with 6 bases between. In germline, CDR1 is GTSNPN, CDR2 SVGIG (reference sequence). The chain's CDR3 is CAWSTGSTDTQYF. CDR3 DNA sequence: TGTGCCTGGAGTACAGGGAGCACAGATACGCAGTATTTT.

The gene calls are TRBV4-1 and TRBJ1-2; D possibly corresponds to TRBD1 (5 bases). CDR1 is MGHRA, CDR2 YSYEKL, per germline. The CDR3 contains 15 residues. The V gene lost 1 base and the J gene lost 2 bases, with 11 bases spanning the gap. The CDR3 protein is CASSQGPGTNYGYTF. The CDR3 nucleotides are TGCGCCAGCAGCCAAGGCCCCGGGACGAACTATGGCTACACCTTC.

The V call is TRBV15, the J call TRBJ1-5; possible D gene TRBD1, 6 bases. V was clipped by 2 bases and J by 5 bases, with 13 bases between them. The V gene's germline CDR1 is LNHNV and CDR2 YYDKDF (reference sequence). The CDR3 contains 15 residues. The CDR3 region is CATSRTTGGHQPQHF. DNA for the CDR3: TGTGCCACCAGCAGAACGACAGGTGGCCATCAGCCCCAGCATTTT. Complete variable domain (other parts from reference TRBV15 and TRBJ1-5): DAMVIQNPRYQVTQFGKPVTLSCSQTLNHNVMYWYQQKSSQAPKLLFHYYDKDFNNEADTPDNFQSRRPNTSFCFLDIRSPGLGDTAMYLCATSRTTGGHQPQHFGDGTRLSIL.

The chain uses TRBV2 and TRBJ2-7, with TRBD2 matching over 11 bases. The CDR3 has 15 amino acids. From germline, CDR1 is SNHLY and CDR2 FYNNEI. Losses at the gene ends were 6 bases for V and 0 bases for J; bases not matched to a gene: 4. The CDR3: CASRLAGGSSYEQYF. CDR3 nucleotide sequence: TGTGCCAGCAGATTAGCGGGGGGGAGCTCCTACGAGCAGTACTTC.

The V gene is TRBV4-1, the J gene TRBJ1-4, with a possible D match to TRBD1 (6 bases). Trimming shortened V by 5 bases and J by 0 bases, and 16 bases separated the two germline ends. The CDR3 is 17 amino acids. Germline V gene lookup returns CDR1 MGHRA and CDR2 YSYEKL. The CDR3 DNA reads as TGCGCCAGCAGCGACGGTTGGGGGCCGACAACTAATGAAAAACTGTTTTTT. This sequence encodes CASSDGWGPTTNEKLFF.

The chain uses TRBV4-1 and TRBJ1-1; D is ambiguous. Germline lookup yields CDR1 MGHRA and CDR2 YSYEKL. The CDR3 is made up of 14 amino acids. Trimming stripped 2 bases from V and 1 base from J, with 8 bases between. CDR3: CASSQYGKNTEAFF. In DNA form, the CDR3 reads TGCGCCAGCAGCCAATACGGGAAGAACACTGAAGCTTTCTTT.

CDR3: CASSNYNEQFF. The CDR3 DNA reads as TGTGCCAGTAGTAACTACAATGAGCAGTTCTTC. The chain carries TRBV19 and TRBJ2-1; no clear D. V was pared by 4 bases and J by 3 bases, with 1 base between. The germline V gene has CDR1 LNHDA and CDR2 SQIVND (reference sequence). The CDR3 is 11 residues long.

The chain links TRBV27 to TRBJ2-5; maybe TRBD1 (6 bases). V lost 9 bases to trimming and J lost 1 base, with 21 bases between them. This CDR3 spans 16 amino acids. The germline CDR1 and CDR2 sequences are MNHEY and SMNVEV (reference sequence). The DNA of the CDR3 is TGTGCCAGTTCTCCCCAGGGGTGGACTCCCCAAGAGACCCAGTACTTC. Protein sequence: CASSPQGWTPQETQYF.

V is TRBV7-2 and J is TRBJ2-7, with D maybe TRBD1 (6 bases). Germline assignment: CDR1 SGHTA and CDR2 FQGNSA. Trimming pared 4 bases from V and 2 bases from J, leaving 6 bases between. The CDR3 length is 12 residues. The DNA of the CDR3 is TGTGCCAGCAGCTCAGGGGCCTACGAGCAGTACTTC. Protein product: CASSSGAYEQYF.